The T cell receptor beta chain under discussion was sequenced for a study of T cell responses to AZD1222 COVID-19 vaccine. Study conclusions and caveats: Of the AZD1222 recipients, only 5 to 7 were seropositive at baseline.

Assay: immunoSEQ multiplex PCR; the TCRdb copy retains only in-frame clones and omits some. The sample lists fewer than 110,000 clones, roughly 90% occurring once. This CDR3 is 13 amino acids long. CDR1 MNHEY and CDR2 SMNVEV come from the germline V gene (reference sequence). Trimming shortened V by 2 bases and J by 7 bases, and 9 bases separated the two germline ends. To note about this clone: Its specificity is not known.

This TCR derives from an adult in good health. Here the sequenced sample was peripheral blood, taken on day 0 of AZD1222 vaccination. This chain uses TRBV27 with TRBJ1-5; D gene ambiguous. The CDR3 region has the DNA TGTGCCAGCAGTTTAGGACTCAGCCAGCCCCAGCATTTT. It translates to CASSLGLSQPQHF.